This TCR beta chain was profiled in a study of CD8 T cells in Susac syndrome. In germline, CDR1 is MNHEY, CDR2 SVGAGI. The CDR3 runs to 15 residues. Matched for age and sex, the controls were healthy donors. To note about this clonotype: Sequence at one end of the junction differs from germline and may be a read error.

Reverse transcription of about 0.5 to 1 ug RNA used random hexamers. The amplification used immunoSEQ multiplex PCR on TCR beta CDR3; it spanned 54 Vbeta and 13 Jbeta. TCRdb analysed the immunoSEQ multiplex PCR reads with MiXCR anew, one entry per CDR3 protein. The table lists 85,000 to 90,000 distinct CDR3 sequences, over 85% of them singletons. V and J are TRBV6-5 and TRBJ2-1; 7 bases match TRBD1. This sequence was found in a human donor in good health. Sequenced input: CD8+ T cells from PBMCs. The CDR3 protein is CASSRQGESYNEQFF. In DNA form, the CDR3 reads TGTGCCAGCAGTCGACAGGGAGAATCCTACAATGAGCAATTCTTC.